What follows are 22 T cell receptor beta chains derived from one specimen sequenced in a study of CXCR3-negative and CXCR3-positive naive CD8 T cells. General study points: More hydrophobic TRB CDR3s were found in CXCR3-positive naive cells than in CXCR3-negative naive cells.

5' RACE with UMI labels generated the TRB cDNA libraries. With the 5' RACE reads reprocessed, TCRdb shows one record per CDR3 protein and no DNA. The sample shows around 150,000 distinct CDR3 sequences, and around 0.44% sits with its ten largest clones. These TCRs' antigens remain unknown. Specimen: naive CXCR3+ CD8+ T cells from blood. The subset denotes: CD45RO-CCR7+CD27+CD95- naive CD8+ T cells expressing CXCR3 (TNR3+). The receptor source for this set is a human donor in good health. Some clones in this sample may be carry-over from other donors' samples.

The CDR3 here is CASSLSRGDRGHYGYTF. The chain is built from TRBV27 and TRBJ1-2; TCRdb reports TRBD1, a call that lacks DNA to check it against. The V gene's germline CDR1 is MNHEY and CDR2 SMNVEV (reference sequence). The CDR3 extends over 17 amino acids.

The V gene is TRBV15, the J gene TRBJ2-3. This CDR3 region has 18 residues. The germline V gene encodes CDR1 LNHNV and CDR2 YYDKDF (reference sequence). The chain's CDR3 is CATSRPEVVVFSTDTQYF. Combining the CDR3 with reference TRBV15 and TRBJ2-3 gives the whole variable domain DAMVIQNPRYQVTQFGKPVTLSCSQTLNHNVMYWYQQKSSQAPKLLFHYYDKDFNNEADTPDNFQSRRPNTSFCFLDIRSPGLGDTAMYLCATSRPEVVVFSTDTQYFGPGTRLTVL.

The V and J genes are TRBV7-8 and TRBJ2-3. The CDR3 runs 15 residues. The germline CDR1 and CDR2 sequences are SGHVS and FQNEAQ. Here the CDR3 reads CASSLVISTTDTQYF. The full variable domain, completed using reference TRBV7-8 and TRBJ2-3, is GAGVSQSPRYKVAKRGQDVALRCDPISGHVSLFWYQQALGQGPEFLTYFQNEAQLDKSGLPSDRFFAERPEGSVSTLKIQRTQQEDSAVYLCASSLVISTTDTQYFGPGTRLTVL.

The chain carries TRBV9 and TRBJ2-1; the D call of TRBD2 rests on TCRdb alone, since no DNA is present to check it. The CDR3 is 15 amino acids. Per germline, CDR1 SGDLS and CDR2 YYNGEE. The CDR3 reads CASSGLTSEGNEQFF.

The chain is built from TRBV28 and TRBJ2-1; the D gene TCRdb calls, TRBD1, cannot be checked with no DNA. From germline, CDR1 is MDHEN and CDR2 SYDVKM. The CDR3 is 12 amino acids. The CDR3 loop is CASGTEYNEQFF. The full variable domain, its missing parts supplied by reference TRBV28 and TRBJ2-1, is DVKVTQSSRYLVKRTGEKVFLECVQDMDHENMFWYRQDPGLGLRLIYFSYDVKMKEKGDIPEGYSVSREKKERFSLILESASTNQTSMYLCASGTEYNEQFFGPGTRLTVL.

This chain connects TRBV7-9 to TRBJ1-5; with no DNA, the TCRdb D assignment of TRBD1 cannot be verified. This CDR3 has 19 residues. From germline, CDR1 is SEHNR and CDR2 FQNEAQ (reference sequence). The CDR3 is CASSSSPGTGGKADQPQHF.

The chain joins TRBV4-1 to TRBJ1-1. The CDR3 length is 16 residues. Germline-derived CDR1 and CDR2 are MGHRA and YSYEKL. The CDR3 loop reads CASSPRLRDLNTEAFF.

The rearrangement uses TRBV7-9 and TRBJ2-5; absent DNA, TCRdb's TRBD2 call cannot be checked. The CDR3 runs 15 residues. Germline values: CDR1 SEHNR, CDR2 FQNEAQ (reference sequence). CDR3 protein: CASSPSNSGTETQYF.

This CDR3 is CASSPPESVTGELFF. The rearrangement links TRBV28 to TRBJ2-2; TCRdb picks TRBD1, but there is no DNA to check that call. Germline values: CDR1 MDHEN, CDR2 SYDVKM. There are 15 residues in the CDR3.

The chain has TRBV28 and TRBJ1-2. The CDR3 is 14 amino acids. Germline-derived CDR1 and CDR2 are MDHEN and SYDVKM. The CDR3: CASTEVGRNYGYTF.

V gene TRBV12-3 or TRBV12-4 combines with J gene TRBJ2-7; TCRdb's D call, TRBD1, is unchecked because there is no DNA. The CDR3 contains 12 residues. The CDR3 region is CASRYAQREQYF.

This sequence joins TRBV29-1 and TRBJ2-1; TCRdb selects TRBD1, and the lack of DNA leaves this call unchecked. Germline CDR1 and CDR2: SQVTM and ANQGSEA. The CDR3 totals 18 residues. The CDR3: CSVVGQVTGALTYNEQFF.

This chain uses TRBV7-3 with TRBJ2-2; as DNA is missing, the TRBD2 call by TCRdb cannot be tested. The V gene's germline CDR1 is SGHTA and CDR2 FQGTGA. The CDR3 runs to 14 residues. The CDR3 loop reads CASRGSGNTGELFF.

The chain combines TRBV25-1 with TRBJ2-1. The germline CDR1 and CDR2 sequences are MGHDK and SYGVNS. This CDR3 region has 16 residues. CDR3 sequence: CASSEYGVDSYNEQFF.

The chain recombines TRBV20-1 with TRBJ2-7. The CDR3 is made up of 15 amino acids. CDR1 is DFQATT, CDR2 SNEGSKA, per germline (reference sequence). CDR3 in amino acids: CSARGGRTAPYEQYF.

The chain joins TRBV2 to TRBJ1-5; the D call of TRBD1 rests on TCRdb alone, since no DNA is present to check it. This CDR3 is 18 amino acids long. The germline gives CDR1 SNHLY, CDR2 FYNNEI. The chain's CDR3 is CASSLQRLTGNSNQPQHF. The full variable domain, its missing parts supplied by reference TRBV2 and TRBJ1-5, is EPEVTQTPSHQVTQMGQEVILRCVPISNHLYFYWYRQILGQKVEFLVSFYNNEISEKSEIFDDQFSVERPDGSNFTLKIRSTKLEDSAMYFCASSLQRLTGNSNQPQHFGDGTRLSIL.

J is TRBJ2-3 and V is TRBV20-1. From germline, CDR1 is DFQATT and CDR2 SNEGSKA (reference sequence). The CDR3 is made up of 16 amino acids. The chain's CDR3 is CSARTQLLSSTDTQYF.

The chain has TRBV25-1 and TRBJ1-1; the D gene TCRdb calls, TRBD1, cannot be checked with no DNA. This CDR3 has 15 residues. From germline, CDR1 is MGHDK and CDR2 SYGVNS. The CDR3 loop reads CASSHNRDRGLEAFF. Combining the CDR3 with reference TRBV25-1 and TRBJ1-1 gives the whole variable domain EADIYQTPRYLVIGTGKKITLECSQTMGHDKMYWYQQDPGMELHLIHYSYGVNSTEKGDLSSESTVSRIRTEHFPLTLESARPSHTSQYLCASSHNRDRGLEAFFGQGTRLTVV.

This chain uses TRBV4-1 with TRBJ1-1. CDR1 and CDR2 from the germline V gene are MGHRA and YSYEKL. The CDR3 spans 14 residues. CDR3 region: CASSQPDLNTEAFF.

The J gene is TRBJ1-1, the V gene TRBV5-1; TCRdb names TRBD1, which stays unverified in the absence of DNA. This CDR3 spans 16 amino acids. CDR1 and CDR2 (germline): SGHRS, YFSETQ. The CDR3 here is CASSLDSGTLNTEAFF.

The chain recombines TRBV6-5 with TRBJ2-1. CDR1 and CDR2 (germline): MNHEY, SVGAGI. This CDR3 spans 15 amino acids. The CDR3 loop reads CASRGTSDSYNEQFF.

The V and J genes are TRBV4-1 and TRBJ2-7. CDR3 length: 13 residues. Looked up from germline, CDR1 is MGHRA and CDR2 is YSYEKL. CDR3 protein: CASSHGVSYEQYF.